The 16 T cell receptor beta chains below all came from one sample that was sequenced in a study of cytomegalovirus exposure and HLA in healthy donors. The primer mix had 60 Vbeta and 13 Jbeta primers. The table came from immunoSEQ multiplex PCR; TCRdb's copy has only in-frame clones and leaves some out. The data contain approximately 160,000 clones, 68% of them singletons. Material for sequencing was PBMCs. Receptors originate from a woman between 18 and 29 years old in good health and CMV-seropositive.

V gene TRBV5-1 combines with J gene TRBJ2-5, with D possibly matching TRBD2 (6 bases). V was clipped by 4 bases and J by 6 bases, with 16 bases between them. Germline loops: CDR1 SGHRS, CDR2 YFSETQ. This CDR3 is built from 14 residues. The CDR3 spells CASSVHGTPKTQYF. CDR3 DNA: TGCGCCAGCAGCGTACACGGGACTCCTAAGACCCAGTACTTC.

This clone was recorded a few times. V gene TRBV6-5 combines with J gene TRBJ2-7, with a possible D match to TRBD1 (5 bases). The CDR3 contains 13 residues. V lost 0 bases and J 9 bases, leaving 12 bases between the germline ends. From germline, CDR1 is MNHEY and CDR2 SVGAGI. The CDR3 sequence: CASSYSGRDRQYF. CDR3 in DNA: TGTGCCAGCAGTTACTCCGGCAGGGATAGGCAGTACTTC.

The chain recombines TRBV7-2 with TRBJ1-2; TRBD1 matches at 7 bases. In germline, CDR1 is SGHTA, CDR2 FQGNSA. Unmatched junction bases numbered 8, after V lost 0 bases and J lost 4 bases. The CDR3 covers 16 residues. The CDR3 loop reads CASSLADRRQFYGYTF. As DNA, the CDR3 is TGTGCCAGCAGCTTAGCGGACAGGCGTCAATTCTATGGCTACACCTTC.

This chain connects TRBV9 to TRBJ1-2; 7 bases are shared with TRBD1. The germline V gene has CDR1 SGDLS and CDR2 YYNGEE. The CDR3 is 12 amino acids. With 4 bases clipped from V and 7 bases from J, the junction kept 4 bases outside the gene matches. Written as DNA, the CDR3 is TGTGCCAGCAGCCCCGGACAGGTTGGCTACACCTTC. Translating it yields CASSPGQVGYTF.

The chain uses TRBV11-2 and TRBJ2-1; TRBD2 agrees at 8 bases. The CDR3 contains 17 residues. The germline CDR1 and CDR2 sequences are SGHAT and FQNNGV. Trimming cost V 1 base and J 7 bases; bases outside gene matches: 12. In nucleotides, the CDR3 is TGTGCCAGCAGCTTAGTAGGTAGCGGGGCTGTTGGGAATGAGCAGTTCTTC. Translated: CASSLVGSGAVGNEQFF.

The chain uses TRBV28 and TRBJ1-5, with TRBD1 matching over 7 bases. The CDR3 extends over 16 amino acids. V shed 6 bases and J 0 bases; nucleotides not matched to a gene: 8. The germline V gene encodes CDR1 MDHEN and CDR2 SYDVKM. CDR3 DNA: TGTGCCAGCAGCAGGACAGGAATTTATAGCAATCAGCCCCAGCATTTT. Its protein product is CASSRTGIYSNQPQHF.

The genes are TRBV9 and TRBJ2-1; TRBD1 matches at 7 bases. With V trimmed by 3 bases and J by 4 bases, 7 bases remained unmatched. The germline gives CDR1 SGDLS, CDR2 YYNGEE. CDR3 length equals 15 residues. The CDR3 sequence is CASSASQGRYNEQFF. CDR3 DNA sequence: TGTGCCAGCAGCGCATCACAGGGGCGATACAATGAGCAGTTCTTC.

The CDR3 nucleotides read TGTGCCAGTAGTATATCCGGGGGGAGCACTGAAGCTTTCTTT. It encodes CASSISGGSTEAFF. The rearrangement uses TRBV19 and TRBJ1-1; the D gene is possibly TRBD1 (5 bases). The V and J ends lost 2 bases and 4 bases respectively, with 11 bases between them. CDR3 length: 14 amino acids. Germline CDR1 LNHDA, CDR2 SQIVND (reference sequence).

The rearrangement uses TRBV5-1 and TRBJ1-1; TRBD1 might be the D (5 bases). Trimming took off 5 bases at V and 5 bases at J, with 16 bases between the two ends. The CDR3 extends over 14 amino acids. Per the germline V gene, CDR1 is SGHRS and CDR2 is YFSETQ. The CDR3 loop is CASSAWGVGTEAFF. The DNA of the CDR3 is TGCGCCAGCAGTGCCTGGGGCGTTGGGACTGAAGCTTTCTTT.

A word on this clone: One end of the junction does not line up with germline, which may come from a read error. The chain carries TRBV5-1 and TRBJ2-3; TRBD1 agrees at 7 bases. The CDR3 covers 14 residues. The germline gives CDR1 SGHRS, CDR2 YFSETQ. CDR3 coding DNA: TGCGCCAGCAACTTGGGACAGACCACAGATACGCAGTATTTT. Translated, it gives CASNLGQTTDTQYF.

This sequence joins TRBV29-1 and TRBJ2-5; 8 positions agree with TRBD1. The J call may be in error: the DNA end matches TRBJ2-7 better. Germline CDR1 SQVTM, CDR2 ANQGSEA. The CDR3 is made up of 15 amino acids. For the CDR3, the DNA is TGCAGCGTTGCTGGGGGTGGGACAGGAGGCTACGAGCAGTACTTC. This translates into CSVAGGGTGGYEQYF.

This chain joins TRBV7-2 and TRBJ2-5, with TRBD1 matching over 8 bases. This CDR3 contains 15 residues. Germline assignment: CDR1 SGHTA and CDR2 FQGNSA. V trimming: 1 base; J trimming: 5 bases; junction bases outside the gene matches: 6. The CDR3 DNA follows: TGTGCCAGCAGCTTAGGGGGGGCAGGGGGCGAGACCCAGTACTTC. Its protein product is CASSLGGAGGETQYF.

The CDR3 loop reads CSANGLGRGDTQYF. The CDR3 DNA reads as TGCAGCGCGAACGGACTAGGACGCGGAGATACGCAGTATTTT. This rearrangement joins TRBV29-1 to TRBJ2-3; 7 bases are shared with TRBD2. This CDR3 is 14 amino acids long. With 7 bases clipped from V and 5 bases from J, the junction kept 12 bases outside the gene matches. Germline assignment: CDR1 SQVTM and CDR2 ANQGSEA.

The chain employs TRBV7-9 and TRBJ2-3; 10 nucleotides line up with TRBD2. J lost 9 bases, V lost 4 bases, and 10 bases had no gene match. Germline-derived CDR1 and CDR2 are SEHNR and FQNEAQ (reference sequence). The CDR3 runs 15 residues. In nucleotides, the CDR3 is TGTGCCAGCAGCTCGACTAGCGGGCTCAGTAGGACGCAGTATTTT. Encoded protein: CASSSTSGLSRTQYF.

Only a few counts were recorded for this clone. This chain connects TRBV28 to TRBJ1-5; D not resolved. The V gene's germline CDR1 is MDHEN and CDR2 SYDVKM. The CDR3 has 15 amino acids. V lost 2 bases and J 4 bases, leaving 12 bases between the germline ends. The CDR3 loop reads CASSLAGSFNQPQHF. For the CDR3, the DNA is TGTGCCAGCAGTTTAGCGGGGAGCTTTAATCAGCCCCAGCATTTT.

This clone showed up just once. V usage is TRBV7-3 and J usage is TRBJ2-3; TRBD2 agrees at 9 bases. This CDR3 has 19 residues. Losses at the gene ends were 1 base for V and 0 bases for J; bases not matched to a gene: 11. Germline V gene lookup returns CDR1 SGHTA and CDR2 FQGTGA. CDR3 nucleotide sequence: TGTGCCAGCAGCTTAAACGGTCTAGCGGGGACCAAGAGCACAGATACGCAGTATTTT. It is translated as CASSLNGLAGTKSTDTQYF.